These 8 T cell receptor beta chains originate from one sample sequenced in a study of graft-versus-host responses after intestinal transplantation. The table came from immunoSEQ multiplex PCR; TCRdb's copy has only in-frame clones and leaves some out. Of about 97,000 clones listed, about 93% are singletons. The sequences come from PBMCs, collected 450 to 480 days after intestinal transplant. The receptors derive from a human patient who received an intestinal transplant, so some T cells may come from the graft donor.

The DNA for the CDR3 is TGCGCCAGCAGTCAATCGCCTCTCAGGCGGAGGTATGAAAAACTGTTTTTT. Protein: CASSQSPLRRRYEKLFF. This chain connects TRBV23-1 to TRBJ1-4, with D uncertain. TRBV23-1 is treated as an ORF (open reading frame) with a function not yet certain. The CDR3 is 17 amino acids. Trimming stripped 0 bases from V and 6 bases from J, with 17 bases between.

This chain connects TRBV9 to TRBJ1-1; D gene uncertain. Germline V lookup: CDR1 SGDLS, CDR2 YYNGEE. Trimming stripped 0 bases from V and 1 base from J, with 7 bases between. This CDR3 has 14 amino acids. The CDR3 nucleotides read TGTGCCAGCAGCGTAGAGGGTTGGAACACTGAAGCTTTCTTT. Amino acid sequence: CASSVEGWNTEAFF.

The V call is TRBV5-4, the J call TRBJ1-2, with 10 bases aligning to TRBD1. Germline loops: CDR1 SGHNT, CDR2 YYREEE (reference sequence). The CDR3 totals 15 residues. V shed 1 base and J 5 bases; nucleotides not matched to a gene: 5. The CDR3 protein is CASSLPGQGGYGYTF. The CDR3 DNA reads TGTGCCAGCAGCTTGCCCGGACAGGGGGGGTATGGCTACACCTTC.

The chain couples TRBV7-6 to TRBJ1-1; no definite D call. V was pared by 2 bases and J by 7 bases, with 11 bases between. CDR3 length equals 13 residues. Germline V gene lookup returns CDR1 SGHVS and CDR2 FNYEAQ. In DNA form, the CDR3 reads TGTGCCAGCAGCTTATCTACAGCCGGTGAAGCTTTCTTT. Protein: CASSLSTAGEAFF. Using reference TRBV7-6 and TRBJ1-1 for the parts outside the CDR3, the full variable domain is GAGVSQSPRYKVTKRGQDVALRCDPISGHVSLYWYRQALGQGPEFLTYFNYEAQQDKSGLPNDRFSAERPEGSISTLTIQRTEQRDSAMYRCASSLSTAGEAFFGQGTRLTVV.

The rearrangement joins TRBV9 to TRBJ2-1; D possibly corresponds to TRBD2 (7 bases). The CDR3 loop spans 16 amino acids. Trimming took off 3 bases at V and 7 bases at J, with 20 bases between the two ends. Germline V CDR1 and CDR2: SGDLS, YYNGEE. The CDR3, as DNA: TGTGCCAGCAGCGCGGGGGGCCTGGGTTTCAGGAATGAGCAGTTCTTC. This sequence encodes CASSAGGLGFRNEQFF.

V gene TRBV29-1 combines with J gene TRBJ1-2; a possible D gene is TRBD1 (5 bases). Germline values: CDR1 SQVTM, CDR2 ANQGSEA. CDR3 size: 11 residues. CDR3 bases: TGCAGTGGGGGGGAGAACTATGGCTACACCTTC. Its protein product is CSGGENYGYTF.

The genes are TRBV6-1 and TRBJ1-5; D is possibly TRBD1 (6 bases). The V and J ends lost 3 bases and 4 bases respectively, with 16 bases between them. The germline gives CDR1 MNHNS, CDR2 SASEGT. The CDR3 has 16 amino acids. The CDR3 sequence is CASSEPLDSRNQPQHF. DNA for the CDR3: TGTGCCAGCAGTGAGCCACTGGACAGCCGAAATCAGCCCCAGCATTTT.

CDR3 nucleotide sequence: TGTGCCAGCAGCTTGAAGGGGAGGGGGTACACCGGGGAGCTGTTTTTT. Protein: CASSLKGRGYTGELFF. The V call is TRBV5-6, the J call TRBJ2-2; TRBD2 is a possible D gene (7 bases). CDR1 is SGHDT, CDR2 YYEEEE, per germline. CDR3 length: 16 amino acids. Trimming took 1 base from V and 3 from J, leaving 13 bases between them. The full variable domain, with the rest looked up from reference TRBV5-6 and TRBJ2-2, is DAGVTQSPTHLIKTRGQQVTLRCSPKSGHDTVSWYQQALGQGPQFIFQYYEEEERQRGNFPDRFSGHQFPNYSSELNVNALLLGDSALYLCASSLKGRGYTGELFFGEGSRLTVL.